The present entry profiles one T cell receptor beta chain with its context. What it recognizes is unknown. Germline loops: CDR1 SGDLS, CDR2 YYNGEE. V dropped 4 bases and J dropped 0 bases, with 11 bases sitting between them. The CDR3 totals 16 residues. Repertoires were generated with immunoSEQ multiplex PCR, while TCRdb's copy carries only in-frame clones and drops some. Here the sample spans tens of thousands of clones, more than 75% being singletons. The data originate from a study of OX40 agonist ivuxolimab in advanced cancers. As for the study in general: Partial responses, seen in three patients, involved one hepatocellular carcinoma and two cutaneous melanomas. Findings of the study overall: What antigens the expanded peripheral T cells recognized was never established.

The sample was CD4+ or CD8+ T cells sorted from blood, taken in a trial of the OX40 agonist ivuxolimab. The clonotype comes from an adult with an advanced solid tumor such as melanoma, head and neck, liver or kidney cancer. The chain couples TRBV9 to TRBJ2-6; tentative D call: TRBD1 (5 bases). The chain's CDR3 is CASSLGAFSGANVLTF. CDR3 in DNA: TGTGCCAGCAGCTTAGGGGCTTTCTCTGGGGCCAACGTCCTGACTTTC.